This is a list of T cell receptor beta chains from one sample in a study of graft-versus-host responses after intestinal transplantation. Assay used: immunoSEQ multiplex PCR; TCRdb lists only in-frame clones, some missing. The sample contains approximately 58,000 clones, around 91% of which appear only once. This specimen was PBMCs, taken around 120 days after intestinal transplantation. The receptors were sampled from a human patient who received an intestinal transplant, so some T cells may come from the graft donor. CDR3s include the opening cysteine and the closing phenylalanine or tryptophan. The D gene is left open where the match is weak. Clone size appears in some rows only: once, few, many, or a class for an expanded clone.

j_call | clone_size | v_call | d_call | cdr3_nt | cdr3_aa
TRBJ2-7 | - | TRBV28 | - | TGTGCCAGCAGGCCTAGGGTTTGGGGCGAGCAGTACTTC | CASRPRVWGEQYF
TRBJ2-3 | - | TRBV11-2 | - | TGTGCCAGCAGCGAACAGGGTGGCACAGATACGCAGTATTTT | CASSEQGGTDTQYF
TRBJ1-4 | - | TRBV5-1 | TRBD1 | TGCGCCAGCAGCTCCGGACAGGGGGGAGGTGAAAAACTGTTTTTT | CASSSGQGGGEKLFF
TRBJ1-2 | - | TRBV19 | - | TGTGCCAGTAGTATAACCGTTTTCTCTGGAGGGGCATATGGCTACACCTTC | CASSITVFSGGAYGYTF
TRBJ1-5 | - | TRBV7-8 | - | TGTGCCAGCAGCATACTTGATCAGCCCCAGCATTTT | CASSILDQPQHF
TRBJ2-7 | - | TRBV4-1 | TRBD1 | TGCGCCAGCAGCCAGCCCGACAGGGGCTACGAGCAGTACTTC | CASSQPDRGYEQYF
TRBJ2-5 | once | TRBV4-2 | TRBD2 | TGTGCCAGCAGCCAAGACGCGGGGGGATACCAAGAGACCCAGTACTTC | CASSQDAGGYQETQYF
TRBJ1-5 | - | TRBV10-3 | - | TGTGCCATCAGCCGGGACTCCAATCAGCCCCAGCATTTT | CAISRDSNQPQHF
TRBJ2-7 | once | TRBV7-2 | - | TGTGCCAGCAGCTCCTCGGTTGCGGGAAATTACGAGCAGTACTTC | CASSSSVAGNYEQYF
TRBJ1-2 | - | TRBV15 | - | TGTGCCACCAGCAGAGAACCCTGGACAGATTATGGCTACACCTTC | CATSREPWTDYGYTF
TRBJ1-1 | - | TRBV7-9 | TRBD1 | TGTGCCAGCAGCCGGGGACAGGGGGAGACTGAAGCTTTCTTT | CASSRGQGETEAFF
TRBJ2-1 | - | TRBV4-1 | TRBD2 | TGCGCCAGCAGCCGTGGACTAGCGGGGGGAGATGAGCAGTTCTTC | CASSRGLAGGDEQFF
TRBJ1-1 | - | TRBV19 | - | TGTGCCAGTAGTCCCTACATCGGAGACGGGACTGAAGCTTTCTTT | CASSPYIGDGTEAFF
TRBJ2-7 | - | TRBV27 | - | TGTGCCAGCAGTTCGGCCAGGGCCTACGAGCAGTACTTC | CASSSARAYEQYF
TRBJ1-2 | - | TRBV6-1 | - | TGTGCCAGCAGTGAAATTGGGCAGGGAAATGGCTACACCTTC | CASSEIGQGNGYTF
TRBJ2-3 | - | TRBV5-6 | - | TGTGCCAGCACCATTGGGGGGGATACGCAGTATTTT | CASTIGGDTQYF
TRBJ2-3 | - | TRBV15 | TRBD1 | TGTGCCACCAGCGGGGACAGGAGCACAGATACGCAGTATTTT | CATSGDRSTDTQYF
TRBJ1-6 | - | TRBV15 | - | TGTGCCACCAGCAGAGGCGGTGGGTCACCCCTCCACTTT | CATSRGGGSPLHF
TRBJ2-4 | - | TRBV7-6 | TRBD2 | TGTGCCAGCAGCTCTAGCGGGAGTCCGGAAAACATTCAGTACTTC | CASSSSGSPENIQYF
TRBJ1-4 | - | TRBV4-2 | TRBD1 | TGTGCCAGCAGCCGGGGACAGGGGGGCGAAAAACTGTTTTTT | CASSRGQGGEKLFF
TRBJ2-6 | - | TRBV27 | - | TGTGCCAGCAGACGAGGGGCGGCGGGGGCCAACGTCCTGACTTTC | CASRRGAAGANVLTF
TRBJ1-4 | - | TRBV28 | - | TGTGCCAGCAGCCCGCAAACAGAGAATGAAAAACTGTTTTTT | CASSPQTENEKLFF
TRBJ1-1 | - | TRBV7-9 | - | TGTGCCAGCAGCTTACCCGGGGGAGGCACTGAAGCTTTCTTT | CASSLPGGGTEAFF
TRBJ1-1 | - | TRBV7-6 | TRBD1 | TGTGCCAGCAGCTTACTCGGACAGGGGGGGACTGAAGCTTTCTTT | CASSLLGQGGTEAFF
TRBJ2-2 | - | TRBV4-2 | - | TGTGCCAGCAGCCAACCCGACGTGAGCGCGAACACCGGGGAGCTGTTTTTT | CASSQPDVSANTGELFF
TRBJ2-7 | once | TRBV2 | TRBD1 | TGTGCCAGCAGCCCCCTTACCGGGACAGGAGGCTACGAGCAGTACTTC | CASSPLTGTGGYEQYF
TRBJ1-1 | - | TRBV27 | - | TGTGCCAGCAGTCCCCAGGGAGGGGGCACTGAAGCTTTCTTT | CASSPQGGGTEAFF